This T cell receptor beta chain emerged from a study of T-cell reconstitution after alpha-beta-depleted transplantation in children. CDR3 size: 17 residues. The germline CDR1 and CDR2 sequences are SEHNR and FQNEAQ (reference sequence). Trimming removed 5 bases from V and 5 bases from J; junction bases left unmatched: 8. Construction of the TCRbeta library involved unique molecular identifiers. Each CDR3 protein gets one entry after TCRdb re-called the PCR reads with MiXCR. The sample records fewer than 400,000 distinct CDR3 sequences, approximately 23% being singletons. Study results and limitations: Among T cells one year after transplant, newly produced cells accounted for most counts and diversity. Roughly two months post-transplant, alpha-beta T cells reportedly originated from several hundred graft clones that had expanded. Certain patients had high TCRbeta diversity at day 60, and it came from recipient T cells and thymic progenitors that survived.

Concerning this clonotype itself: Its target is not known.

This clonotype was sampled from a male patient younger than 18 who had a stem cell transplant for acute lymphoblastic leukemia, so the T cells may come from the graft donor. Sequencing was performed on PBMCs, mostly from graft donor cells, taken 180 days after TCRalphabeta/CD19-depleted stem cell transplant. The chain links TRBV7-9 to TRBJ2-2; 13 bases fit TRBD2. The DNA for the CDR3 is TGTGCCAGCAGCCCCGGACTAGCGGGAGTCGAGACCGGGGAGCTGTTTTTT. Protein sequence: CASSPGLAGVETGELFF.